The subject of this entry is one T cell receptor (beta chain). This specimen comes from a study of blood T cell repertoires in COVID-19. For the study at large: The United States, Italy and Spain provided the acute and convalescent COVID-19 samples. T cells, B-cell-depleted T cells, or PBMCs supplied cDNA or gDNA.

Source study methods: Estimation of nucleated cell counts was performed using reference gene primer amplification. Sequencing was performed with immunoSEQ multiplex PCR; in TCRdb, only in-frame clones are kept and a portion is missing. V and J calls and clone size are as listed in that table; D and trimming were resolved from the DNA. The repertoire has a few hundred thousand clones, about 90% of them found once; the top ten carry 1.9%. The CDR3 loop spans 13 amino acids. Germline CDR1 is SGHKS and CDR2 is YYEKEE (reference sequence). V was pared by 4 bases and J by 8 bases, with 12 bases between. This chain joins TRBV5-5 and TRBJ2-2; the D gene is possibly TRBD1 (7 bases). The sequence was collected from a man aged 40-50 years with active or convalescent COVID-19. The sequenced sample consisted of peripheral blood. The CDR3: CASSLGGQGELFF. The CDR3 DNA is TGTGCCAGCAGCCTGGGGGGACAGGGGGAGCTGTTTTTT.